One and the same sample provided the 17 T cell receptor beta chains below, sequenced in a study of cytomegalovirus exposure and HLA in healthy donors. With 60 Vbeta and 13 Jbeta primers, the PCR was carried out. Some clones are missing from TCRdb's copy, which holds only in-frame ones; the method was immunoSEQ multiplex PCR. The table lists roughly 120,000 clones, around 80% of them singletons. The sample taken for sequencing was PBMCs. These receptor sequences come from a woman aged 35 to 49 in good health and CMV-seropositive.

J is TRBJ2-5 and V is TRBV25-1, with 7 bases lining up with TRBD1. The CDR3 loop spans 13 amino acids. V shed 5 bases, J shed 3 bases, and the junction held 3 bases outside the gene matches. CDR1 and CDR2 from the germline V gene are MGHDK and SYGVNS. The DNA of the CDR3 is TGTGCCAGCAGTCCAACAGGGGAAGAGACCCAGTACTTC. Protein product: CASSPTGEETQYF.

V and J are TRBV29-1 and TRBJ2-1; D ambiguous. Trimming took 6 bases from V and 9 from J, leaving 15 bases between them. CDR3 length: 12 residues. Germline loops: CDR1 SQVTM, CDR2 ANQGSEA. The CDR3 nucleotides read TGCAGCGTCGACAATTCTGGTGGTGAGCAGTTCTTC. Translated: CSVDNSGGEQFF.

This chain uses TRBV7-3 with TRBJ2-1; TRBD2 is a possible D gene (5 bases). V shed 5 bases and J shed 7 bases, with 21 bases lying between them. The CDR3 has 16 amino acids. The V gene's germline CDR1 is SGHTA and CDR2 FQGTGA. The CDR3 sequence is CASSLSGAKGLNEQFF. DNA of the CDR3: TGTGCCAGCAGCCTCAGCGGCGCGAAAGGTTTGAATGAGCAGTTCTTC.

The chain's CDR3 is CAISESIAGDQYF. The CDR3 nucleotides read TGTGCCATCAGTGAGTCGATAGCGGGAGACCAGTACTTC. This chain connects TRBV10-3 to TRBJ2-7; 9 bases align to TRBD2. The germline V gene encodes CDR1 ENHRY and CDR2 SYGVKD. J gave up 10 bases and V 0 bases, and 4 bases lay outside the gene matches. The CDR3 length is 13 residues.

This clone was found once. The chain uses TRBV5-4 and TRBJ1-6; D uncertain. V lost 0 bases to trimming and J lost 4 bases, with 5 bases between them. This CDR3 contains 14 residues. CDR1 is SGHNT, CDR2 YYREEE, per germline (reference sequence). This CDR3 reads CASSLDSYNSPLHF. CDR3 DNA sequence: TGTGCCAGCAGCTTGGACAGTTATAATTCACCCCTCCACTTT.

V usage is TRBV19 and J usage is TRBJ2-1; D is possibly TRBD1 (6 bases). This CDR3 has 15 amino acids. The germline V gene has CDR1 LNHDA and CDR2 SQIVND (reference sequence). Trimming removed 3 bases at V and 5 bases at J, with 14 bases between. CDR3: CASSMTGPSNNEQFF. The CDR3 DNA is TGTGCCAGTAGTATGACAGGTCCCTCTAACAATGAGCAGTTCTTC.

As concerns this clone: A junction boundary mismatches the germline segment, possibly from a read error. Written as DNA, the CDR3 is TGTGCCAGCAGGTTAGGACAGGGACATGGCTACACCTTC. Translated: CASRLGQGHGYTF. The rearrangement joins TRBV7-2 to TRBJ1-2; 8 bases agree with TRBD1. The CDR3 is 13 residues long. Germline assignment: CDR1 SGHTA and CDR2 FQGNSA.

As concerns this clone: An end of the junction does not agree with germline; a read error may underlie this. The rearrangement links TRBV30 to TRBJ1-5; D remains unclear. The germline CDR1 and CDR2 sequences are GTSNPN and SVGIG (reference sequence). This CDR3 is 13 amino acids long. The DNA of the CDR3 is TGTGCCTGGAGTGTAGGTAGCGATCAGCCCCAGCATTTT. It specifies CAWSVGSDQPQHF.

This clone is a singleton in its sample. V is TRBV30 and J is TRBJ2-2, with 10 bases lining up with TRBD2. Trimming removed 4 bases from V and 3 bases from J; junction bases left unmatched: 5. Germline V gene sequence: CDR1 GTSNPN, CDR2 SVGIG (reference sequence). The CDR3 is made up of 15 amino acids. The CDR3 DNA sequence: TGTGCCTGGATTGGAGCGGGAGGGTACACCGGGGAGCTGTTTTTT. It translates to CAWIGAGGYTGELFF.

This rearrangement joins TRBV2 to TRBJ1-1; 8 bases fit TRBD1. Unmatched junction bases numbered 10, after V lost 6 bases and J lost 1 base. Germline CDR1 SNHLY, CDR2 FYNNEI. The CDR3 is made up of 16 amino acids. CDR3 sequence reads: CASSSQGAGANTEAFF. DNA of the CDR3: TGTGCCAGCAGCTCCCAGGGGGCGGGGGCGAACACTGAAGCTTTCTTT.

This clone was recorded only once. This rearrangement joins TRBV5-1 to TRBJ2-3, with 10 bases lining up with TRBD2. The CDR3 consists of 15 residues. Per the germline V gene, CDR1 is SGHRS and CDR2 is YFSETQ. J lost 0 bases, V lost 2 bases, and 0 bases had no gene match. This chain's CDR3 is CASSLLAGSTDTQYF. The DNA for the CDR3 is TGCGCCAGCAGCTTACTAGCGGGGAGCACAGATACGCAGTATTTT.

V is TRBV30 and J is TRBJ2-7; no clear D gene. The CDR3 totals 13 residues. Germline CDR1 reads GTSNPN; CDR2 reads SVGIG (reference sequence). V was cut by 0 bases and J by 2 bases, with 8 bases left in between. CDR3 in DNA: TGTGCCTGGAGTGTACGGCAGGCCTACGAGCAGTACTTC. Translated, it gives CAWSVRQAYEQYF.

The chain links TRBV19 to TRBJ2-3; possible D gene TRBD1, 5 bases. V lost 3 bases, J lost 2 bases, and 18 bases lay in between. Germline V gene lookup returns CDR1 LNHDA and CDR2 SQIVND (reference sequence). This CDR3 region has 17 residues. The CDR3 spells CASSMRSQQVLTDTQYF. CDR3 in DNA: TGTGCCAGTAGTATGAGATCGCAACAGGTCCTCACAGATACGCAGTATTTT.

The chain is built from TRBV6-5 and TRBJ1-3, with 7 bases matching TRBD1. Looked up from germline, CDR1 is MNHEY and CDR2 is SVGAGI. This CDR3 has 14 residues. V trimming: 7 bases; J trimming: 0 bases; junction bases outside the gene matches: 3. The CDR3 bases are TGTGCCAGCAAGGACAGGAACTCTGGAAACACCATATATTTT. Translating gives CASKDRNSGNTIYF.

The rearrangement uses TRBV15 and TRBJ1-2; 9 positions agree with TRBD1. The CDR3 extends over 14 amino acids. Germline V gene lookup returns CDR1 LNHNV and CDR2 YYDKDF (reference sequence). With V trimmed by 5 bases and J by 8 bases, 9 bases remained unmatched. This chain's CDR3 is CATSALQGARGYTF. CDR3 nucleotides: TGTGCCACCAGCGCGTTACAGGGGGCCCGAGGCTACACCTTC.

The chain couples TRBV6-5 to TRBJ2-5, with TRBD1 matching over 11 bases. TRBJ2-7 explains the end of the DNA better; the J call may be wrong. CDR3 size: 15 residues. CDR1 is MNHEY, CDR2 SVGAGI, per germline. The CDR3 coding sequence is TGTGCCAGCAGTTACCGGGGGACAGGGGGCTACGAGCAGTACTTC. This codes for CASSYRGTGGYEQYF.

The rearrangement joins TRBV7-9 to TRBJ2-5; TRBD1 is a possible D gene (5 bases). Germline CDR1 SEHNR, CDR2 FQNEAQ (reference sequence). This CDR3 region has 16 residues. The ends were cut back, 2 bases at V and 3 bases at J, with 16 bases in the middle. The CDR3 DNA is TGTGCCAGCAGCTTAAGGGGCGTAGGTCCTGAAGAGACCCAGTACTTC. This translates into CASSLRGVGPEETQYF.